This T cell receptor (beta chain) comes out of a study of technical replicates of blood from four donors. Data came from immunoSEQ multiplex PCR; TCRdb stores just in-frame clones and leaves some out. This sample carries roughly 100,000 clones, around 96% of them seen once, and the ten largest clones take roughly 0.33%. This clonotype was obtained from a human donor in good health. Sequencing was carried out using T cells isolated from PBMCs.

The CDR3 bases are TGTGCCAGCAGTTACTCGGGCGGGGGTTACGAGCAGTACTTC. Translating gives CASSYSGGGYEQYF. The J gene is TRBJ2-7, the V gene TRBV6-6; 7 bases are shared with TRBD2. The junction had 3 bases not matched to a gene; V was cut back by 0 bases and J by 4 bases. CDR3 length: 14 amino acids. Germline loops: CDR1 MNHNY, CDR2 SVGAGI (reference sequence).